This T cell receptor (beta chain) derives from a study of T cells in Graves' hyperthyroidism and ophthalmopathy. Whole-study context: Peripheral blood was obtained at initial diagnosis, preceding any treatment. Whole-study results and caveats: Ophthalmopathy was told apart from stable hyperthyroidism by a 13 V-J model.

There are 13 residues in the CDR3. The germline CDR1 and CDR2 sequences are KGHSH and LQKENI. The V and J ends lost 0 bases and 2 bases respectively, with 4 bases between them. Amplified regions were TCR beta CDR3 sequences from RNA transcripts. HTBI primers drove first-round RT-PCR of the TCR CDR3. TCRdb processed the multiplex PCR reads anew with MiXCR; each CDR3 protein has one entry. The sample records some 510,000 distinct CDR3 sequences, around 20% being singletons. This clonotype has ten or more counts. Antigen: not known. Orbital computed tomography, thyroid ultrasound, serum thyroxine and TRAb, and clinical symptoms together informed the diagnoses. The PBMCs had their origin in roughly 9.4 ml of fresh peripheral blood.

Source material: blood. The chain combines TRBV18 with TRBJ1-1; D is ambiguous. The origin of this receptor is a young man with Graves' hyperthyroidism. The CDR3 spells CASSPPSNTEAFF. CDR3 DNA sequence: TGTGCCAGCTCACCACCGTCAAACACTGAAGCTTTCTTT.